This paragraph covers one TCR beta chain sequence. The antigen remains unidentified. The source of the sample is a study of T cells after yellow fever vaccination. TCRdb fed the 5' RACE reads into MiXCR, producing one record per CDR3 protein. The sample yields around 310,000 distinct CDR3 sequences, approximately 4.2% seen once. V lost 4 bases and J lost 4, with 18 bases in between. Germline V gives CDR1 SGHNT, CDR2 YYREEE (reference sequence). The CDR3 contains 16 residues. Overall study results and limits: Just a small share of clonotypes turned up in the CD4 compartment as well as the CD8 compartment.

The gene calls are TRBV5-4 and TRBJ1-5; D is unresolved. The origin of this receptor is a man between 18 and 35 years old who received the YFV17D yellow fever vaccine. Here the sequenced sample was PBMCs, taken 5 days after the yellow fever booster vaccination. The CDR3 region has the DNA TGTGCCAGCAGCCCAGCCCCGGGAGGGTTTAATCAGCCCCAGCATTTT. It specifies CASSPAPGGFNQPQHF.